Sample share makes the clone carrying this T cell receptor beta chain medium-sized. Its cognate antigen is unknown. TCRdb reprocessed the reads via MiXCR and lists one record per CDR3 protein. Among more than 90,000 distinct CDR3 sequences listed, roughly 9.1% were seen once. The germline V gene has CDR1 SEHNR and CDR2 FQNEAQ (reference sequence). With V trimmed by 3 bases and J by 0 bases, 4 bases remained unmatched. This CDR3 is built from 16 residues. The sample is drawn from a study of T cell repertoires in cytomegalovirus infection. At the level of the study: Based on public TCR beta signatures, there were indications of CMV infection and of a matching HLA type. Points from the study as a whole: Dominating the ex vivo response were HLA-C-restricted CMV-specific TCR beta clonotypes. The cumulative frequency of public TCR beta families distinguished individuals who carried CMV together with the relevant HLA.

The source is a human donor in good health (CMV status not recorded). Some clones in this sample may be carry-over from other donors' samples. Sample: PBMCs, sequenced either directly or after in vitro stimulation (not recorded which). The chain uses TRBV7-9 and TRBJ2-1, with TRBD2 identical over 8 bases. CDR3 sequence reads: CASSFAGGYSYNEQFF. CDR3 bases: TGTGCCAGCAGCTTCGCGGGAGGCTACTCCTACAATGAGCAGTTCTTC. Together with reference TRBV7-9 and TRBJ2-1, the CDR3 gives the full variable domain: DTGVSQNPRHKITKRGQNVTFRCDPISEHNRLYWYRQTLGQGPEFLTYFQNEAQLEKSRLLSDRFSAERPKGSFSTLEIQRTEQGDSAMYLCASSFAGGYSYNEQFFGPGTRLTVL.